The clone carrying this T cell receptor (beta chain) showed up just a few times. MiXCR, applied by TCRdb to the RT-PCR reads, yields one record per CDR3 protein. The profile shows approximately 150,000 distinct CDR3 sequences, roughly 30% of them singletons. The V and J ends lost 4 bases and 0 bases, in that order; junction bases with no gene match: 3. CDR3 length: 15 amino acids. CDR1 SGHRS and CDR2 YFSETQ come from the germline V gene. The data were obtained in a study of patients and donors after allogeneic stem cell transplantation. The TCR comes from a human donor who was either an allogeneic HSCT recipient or a stem cell or donor lymphocyte infusion donor (not recorded which). It is not recorded whose cells these are; they may come from a transplant donor. V usage is TRBV5-1 and J usage is TRBJ1-4; the match to TRBD1 covers 7 bases. The source material was blood, either unsorted or a sorted T cell fraction (not recorded which). Here the CDR3 DNA reads TGCGCCAGCAGCCCTACAGGGGCAACTAATGAAAAACTGTTTTTT. This codes for CASSPTGATNEKLFF.